The 28 T cell receptor beta chains given below trace back to one sample, sequenced in a study of OX40 agonist ivuxolimab in advanced cancers. Clones were read by immunoSEQ multiplex PCR, and TCRdb kept only the in-frame ones, dropping some. The data contain 55,000 to 90,000 clones, around 86% of them singletons. The sequences come from CD4+ or CD8+ T cells sorted from blood, collected in a trial of the OX40 agonist ivuxolimab. The receptors were gathered from an adult with an advanced solid tumor such as melanoma, head and neck, liver or kidney cancer.

This clone qualifies as medium-sized. The chain couples TRBV6-5 to TRBJ1-6; D not resolved. Per germline, CDR1 MNHEY and CDR2 SVGAGI. This CDR3 spans 14 amino acids. Trimming took 6 bases from V and 10 from J, leaving 16 bases between them. The CDR3 region is CASSAAEGDSPLHF. In DNA, the CDR3 is TGTGCCAGCAGCGCGGCCGAGGGAGACTCACCCCTCCACTTT.

V and J are TRBV28 and TRBJ2-7; the D gene is possibly TRBD1 (6 bases). This CDR3 has 12 residues. Trimming shortened V by 5 bases and J by 6 bases, and 11 bases separated the two germline ends. The V gene's germline CDR1 is MDHEN and CDR2 SYDVKM. The CDR3 DNA is TGTGCCAGCAGTCTTAGGGGGTTCGAGCAGTACTTC. Protein: CASSLRGFEQYF.

The chain couples TRBV30 to TRBJ1-2, with TRBD1 matching 7 bases. Germline lookup yields CDR1 GTSNPN and CDR2 SVGIG (reference sequence). This CDR3 comprises 13 residues. The V and J ends lost 5 bases and 6 bases, in that order; junction bases with no gene match: 9. The chain's CDR3 is CAWGTDRRNGYTF. The DNA of the CDR3 is TGTGCCTGGGGGACAGACAGGCGAAATGGCTACACCTTC.

The rearrangement uses TRBV9 and TRBJ2-7; 10 nucleotides line up with TRBD1. The germline gives CDR1 SGDLS, CDR2 YYNGEE. This CDR3 comprises 15 residues. With V trimmed by 4 bases and J by 3 bases, 7 bases remained unmatched. Here the CDR3 DNA reads TGTGCCAGCAGCCCCGACAGGGGGCCGATCTACGAGCAGTACTTC. Protein product: CASSPDRGPIYEQYF.

In DNA form, the CDR3 reads TGTGCCAGCAACTCAGGCGGGTCCTATAATTCACCCCTCCACTTT. It yields the protein CASNSGGSYNSPLHF. V and J are TRBV28 and TRBJ1-6, with no clear D. Germline CDR1 and CDR2: MDHEN and SYDVKM. V lost 7 bases to trimming and J lost 1 base, with 11 bases between them. This CDR3 has 15 amino acids.

The V gene is TRBV5-1, the J gene TRBJ2-3; the D gene is possibly TRBD2 (6 bases). Germline assignment: CDR1 SGHRS and CDR2 YFSETQ. This CDR3 is built from 16 residues. Trimming removed 1 base at V and 1 base at J, with 13 bases between. The CDR3 protein is CASSLLPGGGTDTQYF. In DNA form, the CDR3 reads TGCGCCAGCAGCTTGCTCCCCGGGGGTGGCACAGATACGCAGTATTTT.

This chain joins TRBV2 and TRBJ2-2; either TRBD1 or TRBD2 may fit D (5 bases each). Germline V lookup: CDR1 SNHLY, CDR2 FYNNEI. Deletions cut 3 bases from V and 4 bases from J, with 6 bases between. This CDR3 comprises 13 residues. The CDR3, as DNA: TGTGCCAGCAGTGATGGGGGCACCGGGGAGCTGTTTTTT. This sequence encodes CASSDGGTGELFF.

This clone was counted a single time. The V gene is TRBV7-3, the J gene TRBJ2-3; D unclear. V was shortened by 3 bases and J by 6 bases, with 7 bases between the two germline ends. The CDR3 extends over 12 amino acids. Germline CDR1 reads SGHTA; CDR2 reads FQGTGA. The CDR3 DNA reads as TGTGCCAGCAGCTTCGCTGGGGATACGCAGTATTTT. This sequence encodes CASSFAGDTQYF.

The rearrangement uses TRBV5-6 and TRBJ2-3; 9 bases match TRBD2. The V segment lost 0 bases and the J segment 4 bases; nucleotides outside the gene matches: 6. This CDR3 contains 16 residues. Germline V gene lookup returns CDR1 SGHDT and CDR2 YYEEEE. DNA for the CDR3: TGTGCCAGCAGCTTGGGTTTAGCGGGGGACGCAGATACGCAGTATTTT. This gives the protein CASSLGLAGDADTQYF.

The chain couples TRBV9 to TRBJ1-4; D perhaps matches TRBD1 (5 bases). CDR3 length equals 12 residues. CDR1 is SGDLS and CDR2 is YYNGEE in the germline V gene. Trimming removed 0 bases from V and 8 bases from J, with 5 bases in between. The CDR3 nucleotides are TGTGCCAGCAGCGTAGAGGGGGAAAAACTGTTTTTT. It codes for CASSVEGEKLFF.

This clone was counted a few times. The rearrangement links TRBV6-1 to TRBJ1-6; D is undetermined. V shed 2 bases and J shed 0 bases, with 8 bases lying between them. In germline, CDR1 is MNHNS, CDR2 SASEGT. This CDR3 region has 16 residues. Here the CDR3 reads CASSERSSSYNSPLHF. The DNA for the CDR3 is TGTGCCAGCAGTGAAAGGTCGAGCTCCTATAATTCACCCCTCCACTTT.

This clone has more than one count but fewer than ten. V gene TRBV11-2 combines with J gene TRBJ1-2; possibly TRBD1 for D (6 bases). Trimming pared 0 bases from V and 4 bases from J, leaving 12 bases between. Germline V gene data show CDR1 as SGHAT and CDR2 as FQNNGV. The CDR3 is 15 residues long. The CDR3 bases are TGTGCCAGCAGCTTAGAGCCAGGGGCGGTCTATGGCTACACCTTC. This translates into CASSLEPGAVYGYTF. The full variable domain, its missing parts supplied by reference TRBV11-2 and TRBJ1-2, is EAGVAQSPRYKIIEKRQSVAFWCNPISGHATLYWYQQILGQGPKLLIQFQNNGVVDDSQLPKDRFSAERLKGVDSTLKIQPAKLEDSAVYLCASSLEPGAVYGYTFGSGTRLTVV.

V gene TRBV19 combines with J gene TRBJ2-1, with 8 positions matching TRBD1. The V gene's germline CDR1 is LNHDA and CDR2 SQIVND (reference sequence). The CDR3 extends over 14 amino acids. V shed 7 bases and J 1 base; nucleotides not matched to a gene: 3. The CDR3 sequence: CASNRDRSYNEQFF. CDR3 DNA sequence: TGTGCCAGTAACCGGGACAGGTCCTACAATGAGCAGTTCTTC.

The V and J genes are TRBV28 and TRBJ2-3, with 9 bases that match TRBD2. CDR1 is MDHEN and CDR2 is SYDVKM in the germline V gene. The CDR3 totals 15 residues. Trimming at V came to 3 bases and at J to 4 bases, leaving 5 bases not matched to a gene. The CDR3 here is CASSFLAGISDTQYF. Here the CDR3 DNA reads TGTGCCAGCAGTTTCCTAGCGGGGATATCAGATACGCAGTATTTT.

This sequence joins TRBV28 and TRBJ1-6, with 7 bases identical to TRBD1. With V trimmed by 3 bases and J by 7 bases, 6 bases remained unmatched. The CDR3 sequence is 15 residues long. Looked up from germline, CDR1 is MDHEN and CDR2 is SYDVKM. The CDR3 protein is CASSFPDRLNSPLHF. The CDR3 coding sequence is TGTGCCAGCAGTTTTCCGGACAGGCTGAATTCACCCCTCCACTTT.

In DNA form, the CDR3 reads TGTGCCAGTAGTCCAAACAGGGGTTTCTCCTACGAGCAGTACTTC. This encodes CASSPNRGFSYEQYF. The chain employs TRBV19 and TRBJ2-7, with 7 bases lining up with TRBD1. Per the germline V gene, CDR1 is LNHDA and CDR2 is SQIVND (reference sequence). This CDR3 contains 15 residues. After removal of 5 bases from V and 0 bases from J, the junction contained 7 bases not matched to a gene.

V and J are TRBV7-8 and TRBJ1-5; D might be TRBD1 (6 bases). Germline V gene lookup returns CDR1 SGHVS and CDR2 FQNEAQ. V was cut by 8 bases and J by 0 bases, with 11 bases left in between. CDR3 length equals 14 residues. The CDR3 sequence: CASGRGGSNQPQHF. The CDR3 bases are TGTGCCAGCGGAAGGGGGGGTAGCAATCAGCCCCAGCATTTT.

V gene TRBV27 combines with J gene TRBJ1-2, with D possibly being TRBD1 (5 bases). CDR3 length: 14 residues. Deletions cut 0 bases from V and 4 bases from J, with 9 bases between. From germline, CDR1 is MNHEY and CDR2 SMNVEV (reference sequence). The CDR3 reads CASSLSGGSYGYTF. Written as DNA, the CDR3 is TGTGCCAGCAGTTTATCCGGGGGTAGCTATGGCTACACCTTC.

J is TRBJ1-4 and V is TRBV30, with a possible D match to TRBD1 (6 bases). V was pared by 5 bases and J by 8 bases, with 9 bases between. This CDR3 is built from 11 residues. The germline CDR1 and CDR2 sequences are GTSNPN and SVGIG (reference sequence). CDR3 sequence (DNA): TGTGCCTGGGAAGGGGGGGAAAAACTGTTTTTT. It yields the protein CAWEGGEKLFF. Looking up the rest from reference TRBV30 and TRBJ1-4 gives the full variable domain: SQTIHQWPATLVQPVGSPLSLECTVEGTSNPNLYWYRQAAGRGLQLLFYSVGIGQISSEVPQNLSASRPQDRQFILSSKKLLLSDSGFYLCAWEGGEKLFFGSGTQLSVL.

This clone came up a few times. The chain is built from TRBV7-8 and TRBJ2-1, with D possibly being TRBD1 or TRBD2 (5 bases each). Germline V lookup: CDR1 SGHVS, CDR2 FQNEAQ. Trimming cost V 0 bases and J 16 bases, with 13 bases left between them. The CDR3 contains 12 residues. The CDR3: CASSLAGTPRFF. For the CDR3, the DNA is TGTGCCAGCAGCTTAGCTGGGACCCCCCGATTCTTC.

The J gene is TRBJ1-3, the V gene TRBV9; 8 nucleotides match TRBD1. V shed 5 bases and J 0 bases; nucleotides not matched to a gene: 4. The CDR3 has 15 residues. CDR1 is SGDLS and CDR2 is YYNGEE in the germline V gene. Here the CDR3 DNA reads TGTGCCAGCAGTGGACAGGGTACCTCTGGAAACACCATATATTTT. Its translation is CASSGQGTSGNTIYF.

A single count supports this clone. The CDR3 bases are TGTGCCAGCAGCAATACAGGGGACTCTGGAAACACCATATATTTT. It codes for CASSNTGDSGNTIYF. The chain is built from TRBV9 and TRBJ1-3; the match to TRBD1 covers 7 bases. Germline V lookup: CDR1 SGDLS, CDR2 YYNGEE. This CDR3 has 15 amino acids. Losses at the gene ends were 4 bases for V and 0 bases for J; bases not matched to a gene: 4.

This clone was recorded once. V and J are TRBV4-1 and TRBJ2-2; no clear D. Germline V CDR1 and CDR2: MGHRA, YSYEKL. The CDR3 totals 15 residues. V was trimmed by 4 bases and J by 5 bases, leaving 14 bases between them. Here the CDR3 DNA reads TGCGCCAGCAGCCTACAGACGTCTACTACCGGGGAGCTGTTTTTT. It encodes CASSLQTSTTGELFF.

V usage is TRBV28 and J usage is TRBJ2-7; D call uncertain. Germline-derived CDR1 and CDR2 are MDHEN and SYDVKM. V was clipped by 5 bases and J by 10 bases, with 12 bases between them. The CDR3 sequence is 11 residues long. CDR3 nucleotides: TGTGCCAGCAGTCAGCACCCTTTTCAGTACTTC. It encodes CASSQHPFQYF.

The chain recombines TRBV14 with TRBJ2-7; possible D gene TRBD1, 6 bases. Germline V lookup: CDR1 SGHDN, CDR2 FVKESK. This CDR3 has 14 residues. V lost 4 bases, J lost 8 bases, and 18 bases lay in between. DNA for the CDR3: TGTGCCAGCAGCCCCCTTTTACAGGGCCGCAAGCAGTACTTC. Its protein product is CASSPLLQGRKQYF. Full variable domain (remainder filled in from reference TRBV14 and TRBJ2-7): EAGVTQFPSHSVIEKGQTVTLRCDPISGHDNLYWYRRVMGKEIKFLLHFVKESKQDESGMPNNRFLAERTGGTYSTLKVQPAELEDSGVYFCASSPLLQGRKQYFGPGTRLTVT.

The chain has TRBV7-9 and TRBJ1-1; TRBD1 aligns across 7 bases. The junction had 16 bases not matched to a gene; V was cut back by 6 bases and J by 0 bases. Germline V gene sequence: CDR1 SEHNR, CDR2 FQNEAQ (reference sequence). The CDR3 is 18 residues long. In DNA form, the CDR3 reads TGTGCCAGCAGTGAGACAGGGAATCTTCGACGCATGAACACTGAAGCTTTCTTT. Residues: CASSETGNLRRMNTEAFF.

V usage is TRBV28 and J usage is TRBJ2-2; no reliable D call. Germline assignment: CDR1 MDHEN and CDR2 SYDVKM. With 6 bases removed from V and 5 bases from J, the gap between germline ends came to 19 bases. The CDR3 sequence is 16 residues long. As DNA, the CDR3 is TGTGCCAGCAGGGTAGACGGACCCTTTCAAACCGGGGAGCTGTTTTTT. Translated, it gives CASRVDGPFQTGELFF.

The V and J genes are TRBV29-1 and TRBJ1-1; D uncertain. This CDR3 spans 11 amino acids. V dropped 7 bases and J dropped 2 bases, with 8 bases sitting between them. The germline V gene has CDR1 SQVTM and CDR2 ANQGSEA. The CDR3: CSAGVNTEAFF. CDR3 bases: TGCAGCGCAGGCGTTAACACTGAAGCTTTCTTT. The complete variable domain, with remaining parts taken from reference TRBV29-1 and TRBJ1-1, reads SAVISQKPSRDICQRGTSLTIQCQVDSQVTMMFWYRQQPGQSLTLIATANQGSEATYESGFVIDKFPISRPNLTFSTLTVSNMSPEDSSIYLCSAGVNTEAFFGQGTRLTVV.